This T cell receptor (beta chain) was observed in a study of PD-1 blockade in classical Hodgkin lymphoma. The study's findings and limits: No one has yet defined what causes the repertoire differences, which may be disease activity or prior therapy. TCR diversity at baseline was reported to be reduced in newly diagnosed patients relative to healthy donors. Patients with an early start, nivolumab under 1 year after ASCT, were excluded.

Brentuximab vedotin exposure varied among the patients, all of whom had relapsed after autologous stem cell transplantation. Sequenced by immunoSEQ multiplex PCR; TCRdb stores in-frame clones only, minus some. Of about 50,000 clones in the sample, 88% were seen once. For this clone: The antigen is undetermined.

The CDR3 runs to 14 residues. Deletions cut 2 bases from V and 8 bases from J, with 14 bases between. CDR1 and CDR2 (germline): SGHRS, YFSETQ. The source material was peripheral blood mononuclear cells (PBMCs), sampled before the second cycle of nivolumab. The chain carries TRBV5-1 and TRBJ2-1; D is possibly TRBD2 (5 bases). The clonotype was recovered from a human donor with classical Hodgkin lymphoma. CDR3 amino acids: CASSFGPERDEQFF. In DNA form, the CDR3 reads TGCGCCAGCAGCTTTGGCCCCGAGAGGGATGAGCAGTTCTTC.